What follows are 26 T cell receptor beta chains derived from one specimen sequenced in a study of cytomegalovirus exposure and HLA in healthy donors. PCR employed 60 Vbeta and 13 Jbeta primers. Only in-frame clones appear in the TCRdb table, and some are missing; sequencing was by immunoSEQ multiplex PCR. The sample includes some 170,000 clones, 72% of them seen just once. Source material: PBMCs. Every receptor here comes from a human donor in good health.

The chain couples TRBV28 to TRBJ2-4, with 9 bases lining up with TRBD2. V shed 8 bases, J shed 8 bases, and the junction held 7 bases outside the gene matches. The CDR3 is made up of 13 amino acids. In germline, CDR1 is MDHEN, CDR2 SYDVKM. The CDR3 protein is CASCGGATDIQYF. The CDR3 DNA reads as TGTGCCAGCTGCGGGGGGGCTACGGACATTCAGTACTTC.

The chain links TRBV18 to TRBJ2-2; D ambiguous. Germline V gives CDR1 KGHSH, CDR2 LQKENI. The CDR3 extends over 16 amino acids. Trimming shortened V by 2 bases and J by 0 bases, and 10 bases separated the two germline ends. The DNA of the CDR3 is TGTGCCAGCTCACCATGGGCCAGTACGAACACCGGGGAGCTGTTTTTT. Residues: CASSPWASTNTGELFF.

V is TRBV28 and J is TRBJ1-4; unclear D gene. The CDR3 sequence is 13 residues long. Germline-derived CDR1 and CDR2 are MDHEN and SYDVKM. V was pared by 5 bases and J by 10 bases, with 14 bases between. The CDR3 region has the DNA TGTGCCAGCAGTACGCCCGTGGAGGGAAAACTGTTTTTT. The encoded protein is CASSTPVEGKLFF. The whole variable domain, remainder taken from reference TRBV28 and TRBJ1-4, is DVKVTQSSRYLVKRTGEKVFLECVQDMDHENMFWYRQDPGLGLRLIYFSYDVKMKEKGDIPEGYSVSREKKERFSLILESASTNQTSMYLCASSTPVEGKLFFGSGTQLSVL.

The count of this clone is one. This chain joins TRBV6-1 and TRBJ1-2; TRBD1 agrees at 8 bases. Trimming removed 4 bases from V and 14 bases from J; junction bases left unmatched: 6. The germline CDR1 and CDR2 sequences are MNHNS and SASEGT. The CDR3 is made up of 11 amino acids. The CDR3 coding sequence is TGTGCCAGCAGTGGCTGGACAGGGTATACCTTC. The encoded protein is CASSGWTGYTF.

The rearrangement links TRBV4-3 to TRBJ2-1; D is possibly TRBD1 (6 bases). Germline V gene sequence: CDR1 LGHNA, CDR2 YSLEER. CDR3 length equals 15 residues. The germline V and J ends were trimmed by 1 base and 7 bases, with 14 bases remaining between them. CDR3 amino acids: CASSQGTAPWNEQFF. CDR3 nucleotides: TGCGCCAGCAGCCAAGGGACAGCGCCTTGGAATGAGCAGTTCTTC.

The rearrangement links TRBV6-1 to TRBJ2-5, with 11 bases aligning to TRBD1. This CDR3 has 13 residues. Germline assignment: CDR1 MNHNS and CDR2 SASEGT. Unmatched junction bases numbered 2, after V lost 4 bases and J lost 7 bases. The CDR3 loop is CASSGGQGGTQYF. The CDR3 DNA sequence: TGTGCCAGCAGTGGGGGACAGGGGGGGACCCAGTACTTC.

The J gene is TRBJ2-5, the V gene TRBV29-1; TRBD1 agrees at 7 bases. The DNA end is a closer match to TRBJ2-7, so the J assignment may be wrong. Germline V gene data show CDR1 as SQVTM and CDR2 as ANQGSEA. The CDR3 contains 14 residues. The CDR3 sequence is CSVVPDRVAYEQYF. CDR3 nucleotide sequence: TGCAGCGTTGTGCCTGACAGGGTAGCCTACGAGCAGTACTTC.

This chain joins TRBV5-8 and TRBJ2-7; the match to TRBD1 covers 7 bases. J lost 7 bases, V lost 4 bases, and 17 bases had no gene match. The CDR3 length is 16 residues. Germline V CDR1 and CDR2: SGHTS, YDEGEE. The CDR3 is CASSAAGGVLPLEQYF. CDR3 in DNA: TGTGCCAGCAGCGCCGCAGGGGGAGTACTCCCTTTAGAGCAGTACTTC. Full variable domain (outside the CDR3, taken from reference TRBV5-8 and TRBJ2-7): EAGVTQSPTHLIKTRGQQATLRCSPISGHTSVYWYQQALGLGLQFLLWYDEGEERNRGNFPPRFSGRQFPNYSSELNVNALELEDSALYLCASSAAGGVLPLEQYFGPGTRLTVT.

The gene calls are TRBV30 and TRBJ1-5, with D uncertain. CDR3 size: 13 residues. V lost 1 base, J lost 0 bases, and 4 bases lay in between. Germline V gene sequence: CDR1 GTSNPN, CDR2 SVGIG (reference sequence). CDR3 in amino acids: CAWSGDSNQPQHF. The DNA of the CDR3 is TGTGCCTGGAGTGGAGATAGCAATCAGCCCCAGCATTTT.

The chain joins TRBV30 to TRBJ1-4; D is unresolved. This CDR3 spans 14 amino acids. The germline V gene has CDR1 GTSNPN and CDR2 SVGIG (reference sequence). The V end was cut by 1 base, the J end by 5 bases, with 11 bases between. CDR3 sequence (DNA): TGTGCCTGGAGTGGAGGGAGTAGCAATGAAAAACTGTTTTTT. It encodes CAWSGGSSNEKLFF.

The rearrangement links TRBV25-1 to TRBJ1-2; D unresolved. From germline, CDR1 is MGHDK and CDR2 SYGVNS. This CDR3 has 12 amino acids. V lost 5 bases, J lost 2 bases, and 6 bases lay in between. The DNA of the CDR3 is TGTGCCAGCAGTCAACAGAACTATGGCTACACCTTC. Residues: CASSQQNYGYTF.

J is TRBJ2-5 and V is TRBV7-9; 10 bases line up with TRBD2. The better agreement between TRBJ2-7 and the DNA end casts doubt on the J call. The CDR3 is 18 amino acids. Germline loops: CDR1 SEHNR, CDR2 FQNEAQ (reference sequence). CDR3 nucleotide sequence: TGTGCCAGCAGCCCCCCCCGTGCGGTAGCGGGGGGCTCCTACGAGCAGTACTTC. It codes for CASSPPRAVAGGSYEQYF.

With regard to this clone: The same CDR3 arises from other DNA sequences in this sample as well. J is TRBJ2-5 and V is TRBV4-1; 7 positions match TRBD1. The V and J ends lost 3 bases and 1 base, in that order; junction bases with no gene match: 5. CDR1 and CDR2 (germline): MGHRA, YSYEKL. The CDR3 spans 15 residues. CDR3 loop: CASSHLRQGQETQYF. For the CDR3, the DNA is TGCGCCAGCAGCCACCTCAGACAGGGCCAAGAGACCCAGTACTTC.

The chain employs TRBV30 and TRBJ2-7, with D perhaps TRBD1 (6 bases). The CDR3 contains 17 residues. The germline CDR1 and CDR2 sequences are GTSNPN and SVGIG (reference sequence). V was cut by 3 bases and J by 3 bases, with 24 bases left in between. The CDR3 DNA reads TGTGCCTGGAGGGCCGCAGTTAACAGGGTTCGAAGCTACGAGCAGTACTTC. It yields the protein CAWRAAVNRVRSYEQYF.

The chain has TRBV7-3 and TRBJ2-1; 9 bases match TRBD2. Germline CDR1 reads SGHTA; CDR2 reads FQGTGA. This CDR3 comprises 16 residues. Trimming took 0 bases from V and 5 from J; bases not matched to a gene: 5. CDR3 protein: CASSLTSSGVNNEQFF. DNA of the CDR3: TGTGCCAGCAGCTTAACGTCTAGCGGGGTAAACAATGAGCAGTTCTTC.

This chain joins TRBV18 and TRBJ1-2; D perhaps matches TRBD1 (6 bases). The germline V gene encodes CDR1 KGHSH and CDR2 LQKENI. This CDR3 spans 16 amino acids. V lost 1 base, J lost 6 bases, and 18 bases lay in between. The CDR3 DNA follows: TGTGCCAGCTCACCACGGGAAACCAAGGACAGCGATGGCTACACCTTC. It encodes CASSPRETKDSDGYTF.

The chain recombines TRBV19 with TRBJ1-5; D might be TRBD1 (6 bases). V was cut by 5 bases and J by 5 bases, with 10 bases left in between. The CDR3 is 13 amino acids. Germline CDR1 is LNHDA and CDR2 is SQIVND (reference sequence). The DNA for the CDR3 is TGTGCCAGTAGTCCAAACAGGGATCAGCCCCAGCATTTT. The encoded protein is CASSPNRDQPQHF.

This clone has just a few counts. The genes are TRBV5-4 and TRBJ1-6, with unresolved D. Germline V CDR1 and CDR2: SGHNT, YYREEE (reference sequence). Deletions cut 4 bases from V and 5 bases from J, with 10 bases between. The CDR3 sequence is 14 residues long. Written as DNA, the CDR3 is TGTGCCAGCAGCCACTTGGCGGATAATTCACCCCTCCACTTT. Residues: CASSHLADNSPLHF.

The V gene is TRBV7-3, the J gene TRBJ2-1; TRBD1 aligns across 10 bases. V lost 2 bases to trimming and J lost 4 bases; unmatched junction nucleotides: 2. Germline V gives CDR1 SGHTA, CDR2 FQGTGA. This CDR3 spans 15 amino acids. CDR3 nucleotide sequence: TGTGCCAGCAGCTTAGGGGACAGGGGTTACAATGAGCAGTTCTTC. It specifies CASSLGDRGYNEQFF.

The chain recombines TRBV11-2 with TRBJ2-3, with D maybe TRBD2 (7 bases). The CDR3 loop spans 15 amino acids. Germline V CDR1 and CDR2: SGHAT, FQNNGV. Trimming left V 1 base short and J 3 bases short, with 11 bases between. The CDR3 DNA follows: TGTGCCAGCAGCTTAGTAGGGGGGGCAACAGATACGCAGTATTTT. Residues: CASSLVGGATDTQYF.

The chain combines TRBV9 with TRBJ2-3, with D tentatively TRBD1 (6 bases). The CDR3 runs 15 residues. CDR1 SGDLS and CDR2 YYNGEE come from the germline V gene. The V gene lost 3 bases and the J gene lost 0 bases, with 11 bases spanning the gap. CDR3 protein: CASSAFRGSTDTQYF. The CDR3 nucleotides are TGTGCCAGCAGCGCCTTCAGGGGTAGCACAGATACGCAGTATTTT.

The chain has TRBV5-1 and TRBJ1-2; D remains unclear. V dropped 0 bases and J dropped 8 bases, with 11 bases sitting between them. CDR3 length: 13 residues. Looked up from germline, CDR1 is SGHRS and CDR2 is YFSETQ. The CDR3 reads CASSLEAGRGYTF. In DNA form, the CDR3 reads TGCGCCAGCAGCTTGGAGGCAGGCAGAGGCTACACCTTC. The whole variable domain, filled in from reference TRBV5-1 and TRBJ1-2, reads KAGVTQTPRYLIKTRGQQVTLSCSPISGHRSVSWYQQTPGQGLQFLFEYFSETQRNKGNFPGRFSGRQFSNSRSEMNVSTLELGDSALYLCASSLEAGRGYTFGSGTRLTVV.

CDR3 loop: CASSSGRDYSNQPQHF. The CDR3 coding sequence is TGTGCCAGCAGCTCTGGGAGGGATTATAGCAATCAGCCCCAGCATTTT. The V call is TRBV7-9, the J call TRBJ1-5, with D hard to call. V lost 4 bases and J 0 bases, leaving 13 bases between the germline ends. The CDR3 loop spans 16 amino acids. Germline V gives CDR1 SEHNR, CDR2 FQNEAQ (reference sequence).

The rearrangement joins TRBV7-6 to TRBJ2-7; 7 bases line up with TRBD2. Per the germline V gene, CDR1 is SGHVS and CDR2 is FNYEAQ. The CDR3 is 12 amino acids. With V trimmed by 5 bases and J by 7 bases, 5 bases remained unmatched. CDR3 DNA: TGTGCCAGCAGCGTGGCAGCGGGGGAGCAGTACTTC. Protein sequence: CASSVAAGEQYF. The full variable domain, with the rest looked up from reference TRBV7-6 and TRBJ2-7, is GAGVSQSPRYKVTKRGQDVALRCDPISGHVSLYWYRQALGQGPEFLTYFNYEAQQDKSGLPNDRFSAERPEGSISTLTIQRTEQRDSAMYRCASSVAAGEQYFGPGTRLTVT.

This clone showed up just a few times. The rearrangement joins TRBV25-1 to TRBJ1-1, with TRBD1 matching 12 bases. The V segment lost 7 bases and the J segment 3 bases; nucleotides outside the gene matches: 6. Germline V gene sequence: CDR1 MGHDK, CDR2 SYGVNS. The CDR3 runs 15 residues. CDR3 sequence reads: CASTGTGGADTEAFF. Here the CDR3 DNA reads TGTGCCAGCACCGGGACAGGGGGCGCGGACACTGAAGCTTTCTTT. Variable domain in full (rest from reference TRBV25-1 and TRBJ1-1): EADIYQTPRYLVIGTGKKITLECSQTMGHDKMYWYQQDPGMELHLIHYSYGVNSTEKGDLSSESTVSRIRTEHFPLTLESARPSHTSQYLCASTGTGGADTEAFFGQGTRLTVV.

This chain connects TRBV5-1 to TRBJ2-5; 7 bases line up with TRBD2. Per the germline V gene, CDR1 is SGHRS and CDR2 is YFSETQ. The CDR3 runs to 14 residues. V trimming: 0 bases; J trimming: 5 bases; junction bases outside the gene matches: 4. The CDR3 region is CASSLGGGSETQYF. As DNA, the CDR3 is TGCGCCAGCAGCTTGGGCGGGGGAAGCGAGACCCAGTACTTC. Combining the CDR3 with reference TRBV5-1 and TRBJ2-5 gives the whole variable domain KAGVTQTPRYLIKTRGQQVTLSCSPISGHRSVSWYQQTPGQGLQFLFEYFSETQRNKGNFPGRFSGRQFSNSRSEMNVSTLELGDSALYLCASSLGGGSETQYFGPGTRLLVL.